This T cell receptor beta chain was observed in a study of cytotoxic CD8 clonotypes in ibrutinib-treated CLL. At the level of the study: Among responders, roughly 24 were partial and 2 complete; after median roughly 70 months, around 15 stayed remitted and roughly twelve progressed. Study-wide results and caveats: Progressing and sustained-remission patients had different sampling times. Clonality correlated strongly with circulating CD8+ T cells and exceeded age-matched healthy donors at baseline.

Profiled with immunoSEQ multiplex PCR; TCRdb holds only in-frame clones, not every one. The sample lists some 310,000 clones; approximately 80% were seen once. Germline V gene data show CDR1 as MGHRA and CDR2 as YSYEKL. Unmatched junction bases numbered 5, after V lost 5 bases and J lost 2 bases. The CDR3 runs 14 residues. This clone was detected only a few times. The antigen remains undetermined. The rearrangement links TRBV4-1 to TRBJ2-7; TRBD1 matches 8 bases. The sequence came from a human donor with chronic lymphocytic leukemia. The sample here was PBMCs, taken before ibrutinib treatment. The CDR3 sequence: CASSDGTGAYEQYF. CDR3 coding DNA: TGCGCCAGCAGCGACGGGACAGGAGCCTACGAGCAGTACTTC.